The 20 T cell receptor beta chains presented below share a single source sample, sequenced in a study of blood T cell repertoires in COVID-19. Profiled with immunoSEQ multiplex PCR; TCRdb holds only in-frame clones, not every one. This table holds about 230,000 clones, approximately 80% found once. The sequencing input was peripheral blood. These TCRs come from a man aged 40-50 years with acute or convalescent COVID-19.

The V call is TRBV28, the J call TRBJ2-1; no reliable D call. Trimming took 6 bases from V and 6 from J, leaving 6 bases between them. CDR1 is MDHEN and CDR2 is SYDVKM in the germline V gene. CDR3 length: 11 residues. CDR3 sequence: CASSPSNEQFF. The CDR3 coding sequence is TGTGCCAGCAGCCCATCCAATGAGCAGTTCTTC.

This sequence joins TRBV3-1 (or the pseudogene TRBV3-2) and TRBJ2-2, with 9 positions matching TRBD1. This CDR3 is built from 16 residues. Unmatched junction bases numbered 5, after V lost 1 base and J lost 5 bases. CDR1 and CDR2 from the germline V gene are LGHDT and YNNKEL (reference sequence). As DNA, the CDR3 is TGTGCCAGCAGCCAAGGAGGGACAGGGTCGACCGGGGAGCTGTTTTTT. It specifies CASSQGGTGSTGELFF.

The J gene is TRBJ1-5, the V gene TRBV27, with a weak D call TRBD1 (6 bases). Trimming took off 4 bases at V and 5 bases at J, with 6 bases between the two ends. Looked up from germline, CDR1 is MNHEY and CDR2 is SMNVEV (reference sequence). The length of the CDR3 is 12 residues. CDR3 nucleotides: TGTGCCAGCAGTTACAGGGATCAGCCCCAGCATTTT. Protein product: CASSYRDQPQHF.

This rearrangement joins TRBV4-2 to TRBJ2-3, with 11 bases that match TRBD2. This CDR3 region has 18 residues. V lost 4 bases to trimming and J lost 2 bases; unmatched junction nucleotides: 11. Per the germline V gene, CDR1 is LGHNA and CDR2 is YNFKEQ. CDR3: CASSRLPPTSGITDTQYF. The DNA for the CDR3 is TGTGCCAGCAGCCGACTCCCGCCGACTAGCGGGATCACAGATACGCAGTATTTT.

The rearrangement uses TRBV3-1 (or the pseudogene TRBV3-2) and TRBJ2-7; the match to TRBD1 covers 10 bases. V was pared by 7 bases and J by 2 bases, with 11 bases of the junction left unmatched. The germline V gene encodes CDR1 LGHDT and CDR2 YNNKEL (reference sequence). The CDR3 loop spans 16 amino acids. The CDR3 DNA reads TGTGCCAGCACGACCTTATCGGGACAGGGGACCTACGAGCAGTACTTC. The encoded protein is CASTTLSGQGTYEQYF.

This clone occurred a few times. The chain links TRBV19 to TRBJ1-1; 7 bases match TRBD1. Germline trimming cut 3 bases from V and 12 bases from J; bases unmatched to any gene: 16. Germline CDR1 and CDR2: LNHDA and SQIVND (reference sequence). There are 15 residues in the CDR3. CDR3 loop: CASSITKPGQSLTFF. The CDR3 region has the DNA TGTGCCAGTAGTATCACTAAACCGGGACAGAGTTTAACTTTCTTT.

The rearrangement uses TRBV7-2 and TRBJ1-2, with 8 bases lining up with TRBD1. Germline CDR1 is SGHTA and CDR2 is FQGNSA. The CDR3 runs to 15 residues. J was trimmed by 4 bases and V by 5 bases; bases with no gene match: 9. The CDR3 DNA sequence: TGTGCCAGCAGCCGTATCCAGGGGGCGACCTATGGCTACACCTTC. Residues: CASSRIQGATYGYTF.

The gene calls are TRBV19 and TRBJ2-2; D possibly corresponds to TRBD2 (5 bases). There are 15 residues in the CDR3. CDR1 is LNHDA and CDR2 is SQIVND in the germline V gene (reference sequence). V was cut by 2 bases and J by 7 bases, with 14 bases left in between. Written as DNA, the CDR3 is TGTGCCAGTAGTATAAGTTTGCCGGGGAGCGGGGAGCTGTTTTTT. This translates into CASSISLPGSGELFF.

V and J are TRBV7-2 and TRBJ1-2; TRBD1 agrees at 7 bases. Losses at the gene ends were 8 bases for V and 1 base for J; bases not matched to a gene: 7. The CDR3 extends over 14 amino acids. The germline gives CDR1 SGHTA, CDR2 FQGNSA. CDR3 nucleotide sequence: TGTGCCAGCTCTCGGACAGGCATTAACTATGGCTACACCTTC. The encoded protein is CASSRTGINYGYTF.

V gene TRBV14 combines with J gene TRBJ2-1; tentative D call: TRBD2 (5 bases). Germline V gene data show CDR1 as SGHDN and CDR2 as FVKESK. This CDR3 has 13 amino acids. Trimming removed 5 bases at V and 4 bases at J, with 9 bases between. The CDR3 DNA sequence: TGTGCCAGCAGCGACGGACTTTACAATGAGCAGTTCTTC. Translating gives CASSDGLYNEQFF.

The chain joins TRBV30 to TRBJ2-1, with D uncertain. CDR1 is GTSNPN, CDR2 SVGIG, per germline (reference sequence). The CDR3 sequence is 14 residues long. The V end was cut by 2 bases, the J end by 0 bases, with 8 bases between. CDR3 DNA: TGTGCCTGGAGTACCCGGAGCTCCTACAATGAGCAGTTCTTC. This translates into CAWSTRSSYNEQFF.

This chain connects TRBV19 to TRBJ2-7; weak D call: TRBD2 (6 bases). This CDR3 contains 16 residues. The V gene lost 6 bases and the J gene lost 0 bases, with 18 bases spanning the gap. CDR1 LNHDA and CDR2 SQIVND come from the germline V gene (reference sequence). This CDR3 is CASSVADLRGSYEQYF. The CDR3 DNA is TGTGCCAGTAGCGTTGCCGATCTGCGGGGCTCCTACGAGCAGTACTTC.

This clone showed up just once. The J gene is TRBJ1-6, the V gene TRBV27; unclear D gene. The CDR3 covers 15 residues. Looked up from germline, CDR1 is MNHEY and CDR2 is SMNVEV (reference sequence). The V gene lost 5 bases and the J gene lost 0 bases, with 8 bases spanning the gap. The CDR3 sequence: CASSGLGSYNSPLHF. CDR3 coding DNA: TGTGCCAGCAGTGGCCTAGGCTCCTATAATTCACCCCTCCACTTT.

This clone occurred a few times. The V and J genes are TRBV7-8 and TRBJ1-1; weak D call: TRBD1 (5 bases). The CDR3 has 14 residues. Germline CDR1 and CDR2: SGHVS and FQNEAQ. V was clipped by 3 bases and J by 5 bases, with 13 bases between them. The CDR3 loop reads CASSFKGILTEAFF. The DNA of the CDR3 is TGTGCCAGCAGCTTTAAGGGGATATTGACTGAAGCTTTCTTT.

This clone came up once. This chain joins TRBV19 and TRBJ2-7; D is undetermined. Germline V gene lookup returns CDR1 LNHDA and CDR2 SQIVND (reference sequence). The germline V and J ends were trimmed by 3 bases and 3 bases, with 9 bases remaining between them. CDR3 length: 13 residues. The CDR3 spells CASSISGLYEQYF. CDR3 DNA: TGTGCCAGTAGTATTTCAGGCCTCTACGAGCAGTACTTC.

V usage is TRBV6-2 or TRBV6-3 and J usage is TRBJ2-7; TRBD2 matches at 8 bases. Germline CDR1 is MNHEY and CDR2 is SVGEGT. With V trimmed by 7 bases and J by 7 bases, 18 bases remained unmatched. The CDR3 loop spans 16 amino acids. CDR3 sequence reads: CASTPRALAGEGEQYF. The CDR3 coding sequence is TGTGCCAGCACCCCCAGGGCGCTAGCGGGTGAAGGGGAGCAGTACTTC.

The genes are TRBV29-1 and TRBJ2-5; TRBD1 is a possible D gene (6 bases). Germline V gene lookup returns CDR1 SQVTM and CDR2 ANQGSEA. Trimming left V 8 bases short and J 4 bases short, with 14 bases between. The CDR3 sequence is 12 residues long. The CDR3 DNA reads as TGCAGCTCTGAGACAGGTGGAGAGACCCAGTACTTC. Translating gives CSSETGGETQYF.

This chain links TRBV6-1 with TRBJ2-1; possible D gene TRBD1, 5 bases. This CDR3 contains 13 residues. The V and J ends lost 2 bases and 7 bases respectively, with 9 bases between them. Germline assignment: CDR1 MNHNS and CDR2 SASEGT. The CDR3 DNA reads as TGTGCCAGCAGTGAACAGGGTTGGAATGAGCAGTTCTTC. Amino acids: CASSEQGWNEQFF.

The chain uses TRBV9 and TRBJ2-7, with a tentative D call TRBD2 (5 bases). The V gene lost 3 bases and the J gene lost 1 base, with 14 bases spanning the gap. This CDR3 contains 15 residues. Germline CDR1 SGDLS, CDR2 YYNGEE. The CDR3 bases are TGTGCCAGCAGCGCCTCCCCGGGATTTTCCTACGAGCAGTACTTC. Its translation: CASSASPGFSYEQYF.

The chain recombines TRBV18 with TRBJ1-2; D gene ambiguous. CDR1 and CDR2 (germline): KGHSH, LQKENI. Trimming cost V 2 bases and J 1 base, with 11 bases left between them. This CDR3 spans 15 amino acids. The DNA for the CDR3 is TGTGCCAGCTCACCAGGGCAGAATAATAACTATGGCTACACCTTC. It codes for CASSPGQNNNYGYTF.